The sequence of this TCR beta chain was determined in a study of cytomegalovirus exposure and HLA in healthy donors. In germline, CDR1 is WSHSY, CDR2 SAAADI. With 10 bases clipped from V and 6 bases from J, the junction kept 7 bases outside the gene matches. CDR3 length: 13 amino acids. The PCR made use of 60 Vbeta and 13 Jbeta primers. Some clones are missing from TCRdb's copy, which holds only in-frame ones; the method was immunoSEQ multiplex PCR. The sample has under 200,000 clones; over 80% are singletons. Sequencing used PBMCs. The chain links TRBV10-2 to TRBJ2-7, with 12 bases aligning to TRBD2. This clonotype was sampled from a girl aged 10-17 years in good health and CMV-seropositive. The CDR3 nucleotides read TGCGCCACCCGGACTAGCGGGACGGGCGAGCAGTACTTC. It specifies CATRTSGTGEQYF.